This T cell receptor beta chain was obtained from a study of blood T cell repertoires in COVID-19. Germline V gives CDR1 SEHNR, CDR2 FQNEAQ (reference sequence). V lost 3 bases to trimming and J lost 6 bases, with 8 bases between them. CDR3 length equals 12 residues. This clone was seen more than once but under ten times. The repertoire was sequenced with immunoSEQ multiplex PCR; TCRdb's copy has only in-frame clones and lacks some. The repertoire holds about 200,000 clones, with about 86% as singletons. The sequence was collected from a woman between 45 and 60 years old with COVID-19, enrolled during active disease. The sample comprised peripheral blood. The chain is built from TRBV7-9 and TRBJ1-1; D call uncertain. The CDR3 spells CASSLLQSEAFF. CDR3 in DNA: TGTGCCAGCAGCTTGCTTCAGTCTGAAGCTTTCTTT.